This T cell receptor (beta chain) was found in a study of vaccination effects on CD4 cells after COVID-19. Antigen-specific CD4+ T cells were expanded (with viral peptide pools) by the ViraFEST assay ahead of sequencing. Following culture for about ten days, CD4+ T cells were isolated. This person caught SARS-CoV-2 sometime from March to December 2020, and PCR testing confirmed the infection. Profiling relied on immunoSEQ multiplex PCR, and the TCRdb table lists in-frame clones only, not all of them. The table lists around 40,000 clones, roughly 65% of them singletons. Note on this clone: The antigen is unknown.

V lost 6 bases and J lost 6, with 11 bases in between. This CDR3 spans 13 amino acids. V and J are TRBV12-3 or TRBV12-4 and TRBJ2-2; a possible D gene is TRBD2 (6 bases). The TCR comes from a human donor who had a prior SARS-CoV-2 infection. The source material was CD4+ T cells from PBMCs cultured with a peptide pool, sampled before COVID-19 vaccination. CDR3 in amino acids: CASSRLESGELFF. CDR3 sequence (DNA): TGTGCCAGCAGCAGACTAGAATCCGGGGAGCTGTTTTTT.